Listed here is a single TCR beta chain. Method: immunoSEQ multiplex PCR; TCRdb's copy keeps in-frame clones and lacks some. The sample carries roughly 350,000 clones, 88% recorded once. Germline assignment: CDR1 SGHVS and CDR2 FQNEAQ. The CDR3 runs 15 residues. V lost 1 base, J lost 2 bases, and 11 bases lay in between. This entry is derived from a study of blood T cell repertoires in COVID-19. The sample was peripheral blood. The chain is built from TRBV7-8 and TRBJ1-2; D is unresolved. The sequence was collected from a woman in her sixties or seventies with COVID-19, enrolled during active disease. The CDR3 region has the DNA TGTGCCAGCAGCTTAGAAACGGGTGGGAACTATGGCTACACCTTC. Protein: CASSLETGGNYGYTF.